The 20 T cell receptor beta chains below all came from one sample that was sequenced in a study of T cell changes during pregnancy in multiple sclerosis (dated by TCRdb to between 2018 and 2020). Library prep was done by the immunoSEQ multiplex PCR assay. TCRdb took over this immuneACCESS table, retaining in-frame rearrangements with V and J assigned. Such tables are incomplete; in checked studies, under half of the missing clones stem from an unresolved V gene, and the remainder is unexplained. Here the sample has around 57,000 clones; 92% occur a single time. Less than 0.3% of the sample belongs to the ten largest clones. The sample consisted of CD4+ T cells from peripheral blood mononuclear cells, taken in the third trimester of pregnancy. Source of these receptors: a female donor with multiple sclerosis, enrolled in a pregnancy study.

This clone was detected only once. The chain combines TRBV2 with TRBJ1-1; D gene unclear. Trimming took 4 bases from V and 0 from J, leaving 9 bases between them. Germline V lookup: CDR1 SNHLY, CDR2 FYNNEI. The CDR3 totals 14 residues. The chain's CDR3 is CASSVRVMNTEAFF. In DNA form, the CDR3 reads TGTGCCAGCAGTGTGCGCGTTATGAACACTGAAGCTTTCTTT.

V usage is TRBV7-9 and J usage is TRBJ2-7; TRBD1 might be the D (5 bases). Trimming shortened V by 2 bases and J by 1 base, and 9 bases separated the two germline ends. The V gene's germline CDR1 is SEHNR and CDR2 FQNEAQ (reference sequence). This CDR3 spans 14 amino acids. The CDR3 DNA reads TGTGCCAGCAGCTTAAAGGGGCTTTCCTACGAGCAGTACTTC. It specifies CASSLKGLSYEQYF.

The chain recombines TRBV4-2 with TRBJ1-2; D gene ambiguous. This CDR3 has 15 residues. V was shortened by 1 base and J by 1 base, with 10 bases between the two germline ends. Germline lookup yields CDR1 LGHNA and CDR2 YNFKEQ. As DNA, the CDR3 is TGTGCCAGCAGCCAAGTAAGCCAGGTTAACTATGGCTACACCTTC. Translation: CASSQVSQVNYGYTF.

V usage is TRBV10-3 and J usage is TRBJ2-3; the match to TRBD2 covers 8 bases. The V segment lost 8 bases and the J segment 1 base; nucleotides outside the gene matches: 8. In germline, CDR1 is ENHRY, CDR2 SYGVKD. The CDR3 runs 15 residues. CDR3 protein: CAIGRGGQRTDTQYF. DNA of the CDR3: TGTGCCATCGGTCGGGGGGGCCAACGCACAGATACGCAGTATTTT.

The V and J genes are TRBV7-6 and TRBJ1-4; D gene uncertain. The V gene lost 0 bases and the J gene lost 6 bases, with 11 bases spanning the gap. Germline V gives CDR1 SGHVS, CDR2 FNYEAQ. This CDR3 is built from 15 residues. The CDR3 is CASSLAVTADEKLFF. The CDR3 DNA reads TGTGCCAGCAGCTTAGCGGTGACGGCGGATGAAAAACTGTTTTTT.

CDR3 in DNA: TGTGCCAGTAGTAAGTTCGGATTAGACACTGGAAACACCATATATTTT. Its translation is CASSKFGLDTGNTIYF. The V call is TRBV19, the J call TRBJ1-3; no firm D call. Per the germline V gene, CDR1 is LNHDA and CDR2 is SQIVND (reference sequence). V lost 4 bases and J 2 bases, leaving 15 bases between the germline ends. There are 16 residues in the CDR3.

The chain couples TRBV11-2 to TRBJ2-3; D possibly corresponds to TRBD1 (6 bases). The V end lost 4 bases, the J end lost 7 bases, and 24 bases lay between the germline ends. Germline loops: CDR1 SGHAT, CDR2 FQNNGV. This CDR3 has 17 amino acids. The CDR3 reads CASSSGWGLDGPHTQYF. CDR3 nucleotides: TGTGCCAGCAGCTCCGGGTGGGGGCTAGACGGGCCCCATACGCAGTATTTT.

The rearrangement uses TRBV6-1 and TRBJ2-7, with D possibly TRBD1 on 6 matching bases. The CDR3 is 13 residues long. From germline, CDR1 is MNHNS and CDR2 SASEGT. Trimming removed 7 bases at V and 5 bases at J, with 15 bases between. The CDR3 spells CASIVQGLNEQYF. In nucleotides, the CDR3 is TGTGCCAGCATTGTGCAGGGGTTGAACGAGCAGTACTTC.

J is TRBJ2-7 and V is TRBV10-2, with D possibly being TRBD2 (6 bases). Looked up from germline, CDR1 is WSHSY and CDR2 is SAAADI. The CDR3 has 14 amino acids. Trimming left V 7 bases short and J 0 bases short, with 13 bases between. The CDR3 region has the DNA TGCGCCAGCACGGGTCGGGGGACCTCCTACGAGCAGTACTTC. Amino acids: CASTGRGTSYEQYF.

The DNA of the CDR3 is TGTGCCAGCAGCTCTGACCCCTTCGGGGGAAACTCCTACGAGCAGTACTTC. The encoded protein is CASSSDPFGGNSYEQYF. The chain carries TRBV5-5 and TRBJ2-7, with a possible D match to TRBD2 (6 bases). Germline V gene lookup returns CDR1 SGHKS and CDR2 YYEKEE (reference sequence). The CDR3 totals 17 residues. Trimming removed 3 bases at V and 0 bases at J, with 19 bases between.

The chain joins TRBV6-1 to TRBJ2-1, with TRBD2 matching over 11 bases. J lost 14 bases, V lost 3 bases, and 6 bases had no gene match. CDR1 and CDR2 (germline): MNHNS, SASEGT. The CDR3 covers 13 residues. The CDR3 bases are TGTGCCAGCAGTGATGGACTAGCGGGTATCGAGTTCTTC. This codes for CASSDGLAGIEFF.

The count of this clone is one. This sequence joins TRBV28 and TRBJ1-2; 7 bases map to TRBD1. Losses at the gene ends were 3 bases for V and 4 bases for J; bases not matched to a gene: 11. Germline CDR1 and CDR2: MDHEN and SYDVKM. The CDR3 runs to 16 residues. The CDR3 region has the DNA TGTGCCAGCAGTTTTTACGGACAGGCTCGGCGCTATGGCTACACCTTC. This codes for CASSFYGQARRYGYTF.

The V gene is TRBV11-2, the J gene TRBJ2-7; D perhaps matches TRBD1 (6 bases). Trimming left V 2 bases short and J 6 bases short, with 14 bases between. CDR1 is SGHAT and CDR2 is FQNNGV in the germline V gene. This CDR3 has 14 residues. CDR3 nucleotides: TGTGCCAGCAGCTTAAGCCCAGGGGTGGCCGAGCAGTACTTC. Translated, it gives CASSLSPGVAEQYF. Based on the CDR3 plus reference TRBV11-2 and TRBJ2-7, the full variable domain is EAGVAQSPRYKIIEKRQSVAFWCNPISGHATLYWYQQILGQGPKLLIQFQNNGVVDDSQLPKDRFSAERLKGVDSTLKIQPAKLEDSAVYLCASSLSPGVAEQYFGPGTRLTVT.

The genes are TRBV4-1 and TRBJ2-2; TRBD2 matches 7 bases. The CDR3 is 17 residues long. CDR1 MGHRA and CDR2 YSYEKL come from the germline V gene. V lost 4 bases to trimming and J lost 5 bases; unmatched junction nucleotides: 13. CDR3: CASSRSAGEHGTGELFF. CDR3 coding DNA: TGCGCCAGCAGCCGATCGGCGGGAGAACATGGAACCGGGGAGCTGTTTTTT.

This chain joins TRBV19 and TRBJ1-5; the match to TRBD1 covers 8 bases. The CDR3 contains 15 residues. With 6 bases clipped from V and 7 bases from J, the junction kept 11 bases outside the gene matches. Germline V CDR1 and CDR2: LNHDA, SQIVND (reference sequence). DNA for the CDR3: TGTGCCAGTAGCGCCGGGACAGGCCAGGGGCAGCCCCAGCATTTT. Residues: CASSAGTGQGQPQHF. Drawing the rest from reference TRBV19 and TRBJ1-5, the complete variable domain is DGGITQSPKYLFRKEGQNVTLSCEQNLNHDAMYWYRQDPGQGLRLIYYSQIVNDFQKGDIAEGYSVSREKKESFPLTVTSAQKNPTAFYLCASSAGTGQGQPQHFGDGTRLSIL.

The chain has TRBV11-3 and TRBJ2-7; D ambiguous. The V end was cut by 3 bases, the J end by 0 bases, with 9 bases between. Germline CDR1 is SGHNT and CDR2 is YENEEA. The CDR3 consists of 14 residues. The CDR3 here is CASSLGPNSYEQYF. The CDR3 region has the DNA TGTGCCAGCAGCTTGGGCCCCAACTCCTACGAGCAGTACTTC.

The chain combines TRBV19 with TRBJ1-5; 10 nucleotides align to TRBD1. Per germline, CDR1 LNHDA and CDR2 SQIVND (reference sequence). V lost 5 bases to trimming and J lost 0 bases; unmatched junction nucleotides: 13. CDR3 length equals 19 residues. CDR3 DNA: TGTGCCAGTAGTCCACGCGGGACAGGGGTTTTTCATAGCAATCAGCCCCAGCATTTT. Translation gives CASSPRGTGVFHSNQPQHF.

The rearrangement links TRBV5-1 to TRBJ2-1, with D possibly being TRBD2 (7 bases). Trimming pared 2 bases from V and 4 bases from J, leaving 13 bases between. The CDR3 is 15 residues long. CDR1 and CDR2 (germline): SGHRS, YFSETQ. The CDR3 loop is CASSLNGGQYNEQFF. CDR3 DNA sequence: TGCGCCAGCAGCTTAAACGGGGGGCAATACAATGAGCAGTTCTTC.

The V call is TRBV27, the J call TRBJ2-1; a weak D match, TRBD2 (5 bases). The CDR3 is 14 amino acids. Germline lookup yields CDR1 MNHEY and CDR2 SMNVEV (reference sequence). V was trimmed by 8 bases and J by 12 bases, leaving 23 bases between them. CDR3 amino acids: CASRGRRFERSQFF. CDR3 DNA: TGTGCCAGCCGAGGAAGGAGATTTGAGCGGTCGCAGTTCTTC.

The chain is built from TRBV5-1 and TRBJ2-4; 11 bases match TRBD1. Germline lookup yields CDR1 SGHRS and CDR2 YFSETQ. The trim removed 0 bases at V and 6 bases at J, leaving 5 bases unmatched. The CDR3 contains 16 residues. CDR3 nucleotides: TGCGCCAGCAGCTTGGCGGGACAGGGGGTAGGAAACATTCAGTACTTC. Translating it yields CASSLAGQGVGNIQYF.